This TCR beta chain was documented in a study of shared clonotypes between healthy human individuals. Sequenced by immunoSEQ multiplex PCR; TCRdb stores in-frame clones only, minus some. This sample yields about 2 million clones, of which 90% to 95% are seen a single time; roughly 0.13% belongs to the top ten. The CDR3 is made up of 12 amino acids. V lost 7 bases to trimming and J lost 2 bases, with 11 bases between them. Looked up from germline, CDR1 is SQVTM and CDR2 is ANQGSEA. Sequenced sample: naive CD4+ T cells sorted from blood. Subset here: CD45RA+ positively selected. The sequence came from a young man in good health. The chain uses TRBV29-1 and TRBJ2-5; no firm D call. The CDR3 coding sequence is TGCAGCGCAACGACTCGACAAGAGACCCAGTACTTC. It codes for CSATTRQETQYF.